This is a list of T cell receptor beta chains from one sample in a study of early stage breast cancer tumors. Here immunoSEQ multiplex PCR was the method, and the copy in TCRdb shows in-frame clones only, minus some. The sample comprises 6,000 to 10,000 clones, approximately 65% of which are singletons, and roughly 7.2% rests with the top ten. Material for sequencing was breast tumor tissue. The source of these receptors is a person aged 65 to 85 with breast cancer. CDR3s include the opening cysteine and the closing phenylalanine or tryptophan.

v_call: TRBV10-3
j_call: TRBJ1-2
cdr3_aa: CAISGDRGDYGYTF

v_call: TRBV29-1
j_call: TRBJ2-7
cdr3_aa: CSVEKGADEQYF

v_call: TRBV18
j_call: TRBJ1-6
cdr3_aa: CASSPYSDNSPLHF

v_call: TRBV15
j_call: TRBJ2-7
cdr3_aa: CATSARTGGSGGLDF

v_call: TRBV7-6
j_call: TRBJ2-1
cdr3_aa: CASSTAHGGSYNEQFF

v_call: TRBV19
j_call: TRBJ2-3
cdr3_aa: CASSTRPGLAGEDTQYF

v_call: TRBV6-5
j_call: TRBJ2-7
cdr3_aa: CASSLHSGDTTYEQYF

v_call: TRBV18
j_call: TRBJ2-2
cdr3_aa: CASSPRSGESIRELFF

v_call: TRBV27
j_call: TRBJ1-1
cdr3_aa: CASSPTVATLNTEAFF

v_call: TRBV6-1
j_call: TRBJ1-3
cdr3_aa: CASSELQGNSGNTIYF

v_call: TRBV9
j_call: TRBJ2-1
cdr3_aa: CASSVGTGGLYNEQFF

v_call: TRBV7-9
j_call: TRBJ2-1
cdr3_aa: CASSLSGAGSYNEQFF

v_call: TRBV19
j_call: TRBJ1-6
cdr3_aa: CASSRTGGDSPLHF

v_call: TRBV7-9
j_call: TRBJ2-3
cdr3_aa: CASSSDRGSATDTQYF

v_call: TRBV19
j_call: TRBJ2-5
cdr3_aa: CASRGGPGETQYF

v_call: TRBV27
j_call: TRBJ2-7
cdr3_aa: CASSFRSYYEQYF

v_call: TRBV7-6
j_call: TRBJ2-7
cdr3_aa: CASTEQAGGGYEQYF

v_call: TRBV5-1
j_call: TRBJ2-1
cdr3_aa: CASSLGLGTGGYNEQFF

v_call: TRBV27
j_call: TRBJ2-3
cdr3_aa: CASSLFSGARGPGQYF

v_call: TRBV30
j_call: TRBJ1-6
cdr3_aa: CAWSSGSSPLHF

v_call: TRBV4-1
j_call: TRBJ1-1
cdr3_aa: CASSQDNLFF

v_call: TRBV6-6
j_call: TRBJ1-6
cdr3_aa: CASRTGVNSPLHF

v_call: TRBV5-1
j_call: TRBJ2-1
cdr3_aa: CASSRGLAVEQFF

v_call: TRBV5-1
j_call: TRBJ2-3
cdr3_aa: CASSLGGVGDTQYF

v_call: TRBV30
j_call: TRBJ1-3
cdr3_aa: CALQPSGNTIYF

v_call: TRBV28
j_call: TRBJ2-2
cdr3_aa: CASSRLTGGGTGELFF

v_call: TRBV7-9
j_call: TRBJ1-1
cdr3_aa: CASSLVSGWIPEAFF

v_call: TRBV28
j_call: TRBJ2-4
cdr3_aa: CASRSGGQNIQYF

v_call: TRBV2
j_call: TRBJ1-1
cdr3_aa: CASRLGMNTEAFF

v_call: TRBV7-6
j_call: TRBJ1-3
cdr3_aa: CASSLVDRGGNTIYF

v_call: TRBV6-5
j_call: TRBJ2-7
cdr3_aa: CASSLYRGGYEQYF

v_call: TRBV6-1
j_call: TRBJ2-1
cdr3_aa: CASRPTGTPEQFF

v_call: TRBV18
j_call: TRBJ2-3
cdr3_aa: CASSPLSSGGSVTQYF

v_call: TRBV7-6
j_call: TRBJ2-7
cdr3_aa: CASSLGQGGGEQYF